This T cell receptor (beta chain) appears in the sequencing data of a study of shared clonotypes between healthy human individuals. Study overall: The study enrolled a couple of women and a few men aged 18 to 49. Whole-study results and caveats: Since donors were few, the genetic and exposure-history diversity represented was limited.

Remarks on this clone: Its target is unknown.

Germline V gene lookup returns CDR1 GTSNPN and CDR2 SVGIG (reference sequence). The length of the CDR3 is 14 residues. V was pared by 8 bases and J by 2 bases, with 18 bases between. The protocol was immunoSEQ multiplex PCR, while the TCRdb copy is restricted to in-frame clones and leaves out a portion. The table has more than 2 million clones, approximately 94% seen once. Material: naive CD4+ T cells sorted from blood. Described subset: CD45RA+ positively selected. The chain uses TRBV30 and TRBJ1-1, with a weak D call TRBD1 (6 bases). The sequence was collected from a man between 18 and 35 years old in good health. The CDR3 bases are TGTGCCGTCTCCCGGCGGACAGAAAACACTGAAGCTTTCTTT. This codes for CAVSRRTENTEAFF.